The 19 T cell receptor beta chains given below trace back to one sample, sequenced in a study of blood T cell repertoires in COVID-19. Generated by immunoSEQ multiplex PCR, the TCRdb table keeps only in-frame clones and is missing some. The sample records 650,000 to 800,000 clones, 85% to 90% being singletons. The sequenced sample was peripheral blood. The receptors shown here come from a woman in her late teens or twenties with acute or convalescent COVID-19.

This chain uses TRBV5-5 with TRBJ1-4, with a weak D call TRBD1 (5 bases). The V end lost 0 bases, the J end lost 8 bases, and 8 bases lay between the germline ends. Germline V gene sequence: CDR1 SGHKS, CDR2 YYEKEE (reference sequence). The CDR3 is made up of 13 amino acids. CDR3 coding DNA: TGTGCCAGCAGCTTGGAAGACAGCGAAAAACTGTTTTTT. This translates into CASSLEDSEKLFF.

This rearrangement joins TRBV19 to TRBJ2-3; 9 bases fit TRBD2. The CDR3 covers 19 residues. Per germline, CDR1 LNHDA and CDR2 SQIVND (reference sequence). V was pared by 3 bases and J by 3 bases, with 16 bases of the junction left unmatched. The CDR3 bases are TGTGCCAGTAGTATTGACGGAGGACAGCGGGGGGAGAGGACAGATACGCAGTATTTT. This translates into CASSIDGGQRGERTDTQYF.

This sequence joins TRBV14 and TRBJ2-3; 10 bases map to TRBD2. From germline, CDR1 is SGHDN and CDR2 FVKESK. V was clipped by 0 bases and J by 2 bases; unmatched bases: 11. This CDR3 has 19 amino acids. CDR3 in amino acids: CASSQDSLAGVLLTDTQYF. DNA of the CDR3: TGTGCCAGCAGCCAAGATAGCCTAGCGGGGGTCCTTCTCACAGATACGCAGTATTTT.

This CDR3 is CASSIVRRASETEAFF. In DNA, the CDR3 is TGTGCCAGTAGTATTGTTCGCAGGGCCTCAGAAACGGAAGCTTTCTTT. The chain joins TRBV19 to TRBJ1-1, with D possibly being TRBD1 (5 bases). V lost 3 bases, J lost 8 bases, and 22 bases lay in between. The germline V gene encodes CDR1 LNHDA and CDR2 SQIVND (reference sequence). This CDR3 is built from 16 residues.

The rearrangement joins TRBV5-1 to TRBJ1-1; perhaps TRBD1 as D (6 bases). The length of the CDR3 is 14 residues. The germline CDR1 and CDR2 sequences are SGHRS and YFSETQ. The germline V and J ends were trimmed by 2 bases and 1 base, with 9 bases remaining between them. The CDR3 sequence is CASSLQGTNTEAFF. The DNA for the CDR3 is TGCGCCAGCAGCTTACAGGGAACGAACACTGAAGCTTTCTTT.

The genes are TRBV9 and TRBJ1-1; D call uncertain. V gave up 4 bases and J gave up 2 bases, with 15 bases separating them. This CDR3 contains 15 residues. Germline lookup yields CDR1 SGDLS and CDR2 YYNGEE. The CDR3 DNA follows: TGTGCCAGCAGCCAAAGCCATCTCGAAAACACTGAAGCTTTCTTT. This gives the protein CASSQSHLENTEAFF.

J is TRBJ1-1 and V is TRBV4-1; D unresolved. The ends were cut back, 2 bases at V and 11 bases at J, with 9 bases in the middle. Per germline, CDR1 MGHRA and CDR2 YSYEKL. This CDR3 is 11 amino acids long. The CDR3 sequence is CASSQSSKAFF. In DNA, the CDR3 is TGCGCCAGCAGCCAAAGTAGTAAGGCTTTCTTT.

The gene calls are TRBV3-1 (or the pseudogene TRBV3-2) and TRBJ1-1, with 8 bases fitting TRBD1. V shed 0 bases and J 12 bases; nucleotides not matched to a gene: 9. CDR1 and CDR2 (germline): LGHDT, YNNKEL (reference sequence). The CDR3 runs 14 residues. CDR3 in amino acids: CASSQEVGGQDTFF. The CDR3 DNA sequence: TGTGCCAGCAGCCAAGAAGTAGGGGGACAGGACACTTTCTTT.

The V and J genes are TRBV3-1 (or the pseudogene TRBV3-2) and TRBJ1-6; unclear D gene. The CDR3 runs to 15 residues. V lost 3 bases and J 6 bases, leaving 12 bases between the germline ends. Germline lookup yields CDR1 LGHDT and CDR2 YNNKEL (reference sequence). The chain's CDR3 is CASSHRPPGNSPLHF. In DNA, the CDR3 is TGTGCCAGCAGCCACCGACCCCCGGGTAATTCACCCCTCCACTTT.

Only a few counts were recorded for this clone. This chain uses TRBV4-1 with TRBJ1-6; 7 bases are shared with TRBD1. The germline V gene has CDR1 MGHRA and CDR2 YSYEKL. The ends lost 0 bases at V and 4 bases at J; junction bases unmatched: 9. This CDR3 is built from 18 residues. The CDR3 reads CASSQDGDRGTYNSPLHF. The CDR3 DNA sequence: TGCGCCAGCAGCCAAGATGGGGACAGAGGAACTTATAATTCACCCCTCCACTTT.

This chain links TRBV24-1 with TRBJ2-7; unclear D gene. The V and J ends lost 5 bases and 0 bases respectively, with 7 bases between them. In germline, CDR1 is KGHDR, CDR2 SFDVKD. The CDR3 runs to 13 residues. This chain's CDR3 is CATSGPSSYEQYF. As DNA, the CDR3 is TGTGCCACCAGTGGTCCGAGCTCCTACGAGCAGTACTTC.

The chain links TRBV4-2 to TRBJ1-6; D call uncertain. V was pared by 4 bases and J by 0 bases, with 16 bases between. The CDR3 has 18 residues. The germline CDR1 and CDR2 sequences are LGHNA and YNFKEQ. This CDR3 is CASSPDDIQSSYNSPLHF. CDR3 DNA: TGTGCCAGCAGCCCAGACGACATCCAGAGCTCCTATAATTCACCCCTCCACTTT.

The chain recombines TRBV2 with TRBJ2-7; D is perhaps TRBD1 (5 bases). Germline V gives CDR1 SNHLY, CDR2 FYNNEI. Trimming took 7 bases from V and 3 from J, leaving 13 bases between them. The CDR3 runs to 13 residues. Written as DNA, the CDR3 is TGTGCCAGCAAAGGCCATGACAGCTACGAGCAGTACTTC. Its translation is CASKGHDSYEQYF.

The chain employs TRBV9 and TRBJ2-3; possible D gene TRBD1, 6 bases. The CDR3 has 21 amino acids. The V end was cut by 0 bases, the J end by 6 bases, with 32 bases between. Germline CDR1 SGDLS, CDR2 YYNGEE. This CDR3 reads CASSVGFGTTRDDFSGDTQYF. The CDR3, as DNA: TGTGCCAGCAGCGTAGGGTTCGGGACAACCAGGGACGATTTCTCAGGCGATACGCAGTATTTT. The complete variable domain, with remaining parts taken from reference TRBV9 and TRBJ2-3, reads DSGVTQTPKHLITATGQRVTLRCSPRSGDLSVYWYQQSLDQGLQFLIQYYNGEERAKGNILERFSAQQFPDLHSELNLSSLELGDSALYFCASSVGFGTTRDDFSGDTQYFGPGTRLTVL.

CDR3 DNA: TGTGCCAGTAGTACCCGACAGGAAAGGAACACTGAAGCTTTCTTT. Amino acids: CASSTRQERNTEAFF. The rearrangement joins TRBV19 to TRBJ1-1; TRBD1 might be the D (6 bases). The CDR3 covers 15 residues. CDR1 and CDR2 (germline): LNHDA, SQIVND (reference sequence). V was trimmed by 4 bases and J by 1 base, leaving 13 bases between them. The variable domain in full, completed from reference TRBV19 and TRBJ1-1, reads DGGITQSPKYLFRKEGQNVTLSCEQNLNHDAMYWYRQDPGQGLRLIYYSQIVNDFQKGDIAEGYSVSREKKESFPLTVTSAQKNPTAFYLCASSTRQERNTEAFFGQGTRLTVV.

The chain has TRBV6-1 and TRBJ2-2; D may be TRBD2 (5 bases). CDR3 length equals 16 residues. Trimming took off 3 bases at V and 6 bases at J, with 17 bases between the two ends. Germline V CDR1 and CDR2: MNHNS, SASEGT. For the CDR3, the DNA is TGTGCCAGCAGTGAGCAGAGGGTTCGGTGGGCCGGGGAGCTGTTTTTT. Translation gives CASSEQRVRWAGELFF.

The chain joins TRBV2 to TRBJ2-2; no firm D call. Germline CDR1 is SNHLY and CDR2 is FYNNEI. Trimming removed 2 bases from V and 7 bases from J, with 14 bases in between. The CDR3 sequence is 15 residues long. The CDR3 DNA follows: TGTGCCAGCAGTGAACGTCCTCTCACCGGCGGGGAGCTGTTTTTT. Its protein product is CASSERPLTGGELFF.

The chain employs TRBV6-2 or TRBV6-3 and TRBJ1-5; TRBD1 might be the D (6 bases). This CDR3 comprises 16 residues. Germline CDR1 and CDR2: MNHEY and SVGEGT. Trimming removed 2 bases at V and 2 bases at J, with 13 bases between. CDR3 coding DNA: TGTGCCAGCAGTTACGGGGGCAGGGTTGGCAATCAGCCCCAGCATTTT. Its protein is CASSYGGRVGNQPQHF.

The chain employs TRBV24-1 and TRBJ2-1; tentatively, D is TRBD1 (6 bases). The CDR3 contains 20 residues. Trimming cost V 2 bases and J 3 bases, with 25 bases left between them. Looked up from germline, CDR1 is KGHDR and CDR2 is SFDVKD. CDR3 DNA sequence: TGTGCCACCAGTGATTCCCGAGGCCTCTACAGGGACCCCCACTACAATGAGCAGTTCTTC. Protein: CATSDSRGLYRDPHYNEQFF.